Described below is a single TCR beta chain sequence and its context. Its matching antigen is unknown. Treatment given: roughly 10-day PBMC culture with coronavirus spike peptide pools or control peptides (ViraFEST assay). This sample was included in a study of vaccination and CD4 T cells after COVID-19. The CDR3 loop spans 18 amino acids. Germline V lookup: CDR1 WSHSY, CDR2 SAAADI. Germline trimming cut 6 bases from V and 3 bases from J; bases unmatched to any gene: 9. Sequence data for DNA of cultured CD4+ T cells were generated by the Oncomine TCR Beta short-read assay. MiXCR was run by TCRdb on the PCR reads, yielding one entry per CDR3 protein. The top ten hold less than 25% of the sample, which has 3,600 or so distinct CDR3 sequences, 17% seen once.

The specimen was CD4+ T cells from blood, cultured in vitro. The receptor's source is a human donor who had recovered from COVID-19. The chain combines TRBV10-2 with TRBJ2-3, with 16 bases lining up with TRBD2. The CDR3 loop reads CASSSGLAGGHITDTQYF. Written as DNA, the CDR3 is TGCGCCAGCAGCTCGGGACTAGCGGGGGGGCATATAACAGATACGCAGTATTTT.